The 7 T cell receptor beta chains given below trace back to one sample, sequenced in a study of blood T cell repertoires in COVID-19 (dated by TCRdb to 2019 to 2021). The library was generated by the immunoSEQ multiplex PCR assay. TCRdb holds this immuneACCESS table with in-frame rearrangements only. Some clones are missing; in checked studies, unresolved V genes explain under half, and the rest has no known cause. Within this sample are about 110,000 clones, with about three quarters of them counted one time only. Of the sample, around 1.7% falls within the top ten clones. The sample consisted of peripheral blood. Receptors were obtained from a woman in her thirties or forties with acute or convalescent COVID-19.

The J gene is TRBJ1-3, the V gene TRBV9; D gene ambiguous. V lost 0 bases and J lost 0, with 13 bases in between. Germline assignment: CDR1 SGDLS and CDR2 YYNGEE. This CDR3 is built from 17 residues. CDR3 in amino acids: CASSVDPGGSSGNTIYF. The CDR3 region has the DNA TGTGCCAGCAGCGTAGACCCCGGCGGGTCCTCTGGAAACACCATATATTTT.

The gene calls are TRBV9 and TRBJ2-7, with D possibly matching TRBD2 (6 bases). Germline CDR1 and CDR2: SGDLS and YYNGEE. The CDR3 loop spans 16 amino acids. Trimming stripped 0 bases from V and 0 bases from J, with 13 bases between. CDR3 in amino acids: CASSVGGDLHSYEQYF. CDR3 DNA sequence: TGTGCCAGCAGCGTAGGGGGGGACCTCCACTCCTACGAGCAGTACTTC.

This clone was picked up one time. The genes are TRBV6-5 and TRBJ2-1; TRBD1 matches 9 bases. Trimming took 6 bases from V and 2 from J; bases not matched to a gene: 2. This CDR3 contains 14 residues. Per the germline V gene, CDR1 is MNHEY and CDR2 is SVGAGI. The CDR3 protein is CASRTGGTYNEQFF. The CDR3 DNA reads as TGTGCCAGCAGGACAGGGGGAACCTACAATGAGCAGTTCTTC.

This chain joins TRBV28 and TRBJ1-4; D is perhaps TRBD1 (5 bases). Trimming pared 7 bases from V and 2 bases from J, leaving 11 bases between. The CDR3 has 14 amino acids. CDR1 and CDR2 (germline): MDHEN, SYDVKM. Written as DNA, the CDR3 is TGTGCCAGCACCAGGACACATACTAATGAAAAACTGTTTTTT. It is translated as CASTRTHTNEKLFF.

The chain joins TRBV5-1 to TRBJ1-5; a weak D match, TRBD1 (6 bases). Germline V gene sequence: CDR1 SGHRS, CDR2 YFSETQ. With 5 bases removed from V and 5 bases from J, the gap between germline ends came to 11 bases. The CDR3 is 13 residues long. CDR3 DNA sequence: TGCGCCAGCAGTTGGGCAGGGGATCAGCCCCAGCATTTT. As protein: CASSWAGDQPQHF.

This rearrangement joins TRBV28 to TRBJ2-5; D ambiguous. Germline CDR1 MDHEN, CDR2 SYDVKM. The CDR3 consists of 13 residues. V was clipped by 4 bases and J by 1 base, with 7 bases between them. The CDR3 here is CASSYKFQETQYF. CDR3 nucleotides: TGTGCCAGCAGTTATAAATTCCAAGAGACCCAGTACTTC.

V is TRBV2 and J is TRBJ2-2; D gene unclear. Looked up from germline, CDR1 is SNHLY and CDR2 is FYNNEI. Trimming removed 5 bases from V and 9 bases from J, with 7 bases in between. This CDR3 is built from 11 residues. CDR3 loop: CASSYQRELFF. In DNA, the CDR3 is TGTGCCAGCAGTTACCAGAGGGAGCTGTTTTTT.